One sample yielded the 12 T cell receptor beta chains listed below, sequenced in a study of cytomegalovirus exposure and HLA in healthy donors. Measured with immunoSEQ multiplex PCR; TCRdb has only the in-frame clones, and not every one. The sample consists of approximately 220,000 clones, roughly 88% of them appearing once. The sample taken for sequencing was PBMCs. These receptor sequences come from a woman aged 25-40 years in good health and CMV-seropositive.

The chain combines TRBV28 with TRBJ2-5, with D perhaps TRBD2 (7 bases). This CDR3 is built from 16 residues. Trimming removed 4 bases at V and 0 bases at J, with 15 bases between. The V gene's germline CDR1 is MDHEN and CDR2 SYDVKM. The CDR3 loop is CASSSSSGQYQETQYF. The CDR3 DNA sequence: TGTGCCAGCAGTTCCTCTAGCGGACAGTACCAAGAGACCCAGTACTTC.

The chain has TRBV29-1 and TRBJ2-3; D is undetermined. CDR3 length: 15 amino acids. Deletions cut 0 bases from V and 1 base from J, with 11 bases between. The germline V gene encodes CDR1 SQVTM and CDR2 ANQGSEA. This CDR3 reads CSVEDPRLGTDTQYF. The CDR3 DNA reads TGCAGCGTTGAAGATCCCCGGCTGGGCACAGATACGCAGTATTTT.

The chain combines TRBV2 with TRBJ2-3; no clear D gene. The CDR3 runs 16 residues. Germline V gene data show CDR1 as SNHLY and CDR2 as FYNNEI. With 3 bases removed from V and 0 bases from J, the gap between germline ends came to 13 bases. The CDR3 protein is CASSEEGLTSTDTQYF. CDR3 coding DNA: TGTGCCAGCAGTGAGGAAGGCCTCACTAGCACAGATACGCAGTATTTT.

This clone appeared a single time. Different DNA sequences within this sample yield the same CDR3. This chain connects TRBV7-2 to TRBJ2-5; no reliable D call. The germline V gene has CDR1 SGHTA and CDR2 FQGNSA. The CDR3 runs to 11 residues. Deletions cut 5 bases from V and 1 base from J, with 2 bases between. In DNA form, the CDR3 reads TGTGCCAGCAGCCTCCAAGAGACCCAGTACTTC. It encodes CASSLQETQYF. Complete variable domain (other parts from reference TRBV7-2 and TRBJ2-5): GAGVSQSPSNKVTEKGKDVELRCDPISGHTALYWYRQSLGQGLEFLIYFQGNSAPDKSGLPSDRFSAERTGGSVSTLTIQRTQQEDSAVYLCASSLQETQYFGPGTRLLVL.

CDR3 DNA: TGCAGCGTTGAAGGAGCTAGCGGCAGTACAGATACGCAGTATTTT. Its protein is CSVEGASGSTDTQYF. The rearrangement links TRBV29-1 to TRBJ2-3; 7 nucleotides agree with TRBD2. Germline-derived CDR1 and CDR2 are SQVTM and ANQGSEA. Trimming removed 1 base from V and 3 bases from J; junction bases left unmatched: 7. The CDR3 is 15 residues long.

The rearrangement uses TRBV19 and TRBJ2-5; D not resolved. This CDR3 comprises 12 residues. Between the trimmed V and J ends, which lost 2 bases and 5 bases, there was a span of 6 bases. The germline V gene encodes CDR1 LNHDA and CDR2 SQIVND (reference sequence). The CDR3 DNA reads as TGTGCCAGTAGTATAACGAGGGAGACCCAGTACTTC. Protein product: CASSITRETQYF. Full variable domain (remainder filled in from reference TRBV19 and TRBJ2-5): DGGITQSPKYLFRKEGQNVTLSCEQNLNHDAMYWYRQDPGQGLRLIYYSQIVNDFQKGDIAEGYSVSREKKESFPLTVTSAQKNPTAFYLCASSITRETQYFGPGTRLLVL.

This CDR3 reads CASGFSDGDGYEQYF. In DNA, the CDR3 is TGTGCTAGTGGTTTTAGTGACGGGGACGGGTACGAGCAGTACTTC. The chain is built from TRBV12-5 and TRBJ2-7, with D possibly being TRBD1 or TRBD2 (5 bases each). The germline V and J ends were trimmed by 3 bases and 4 bases, with 16 bases remaining between them. From germline, CDR1 is LGHNT and CDR2 FRNRAP. This CDR3 spans 15 amino acids.

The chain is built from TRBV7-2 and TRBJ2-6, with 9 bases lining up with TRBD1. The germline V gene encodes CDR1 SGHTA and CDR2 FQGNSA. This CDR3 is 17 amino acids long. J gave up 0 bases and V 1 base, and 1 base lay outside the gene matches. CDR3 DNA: TGTGCCAGCAGCTTAGTGACAGGGGGCTCTGGGGCCAACGTCCTGACTTTC. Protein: CASSLVTGGSGANVLTF.

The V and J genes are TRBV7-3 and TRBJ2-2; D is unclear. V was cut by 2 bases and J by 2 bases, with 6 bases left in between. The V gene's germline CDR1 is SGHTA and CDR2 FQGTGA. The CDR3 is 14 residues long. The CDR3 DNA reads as TGTGCCAGCAGCTTAGGGCTTAACACCGGGGAGCTGTTTTTT. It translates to CASSLGLNTGELFF. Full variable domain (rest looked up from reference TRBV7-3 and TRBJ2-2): GAGVSQTPSNKVTEKGKYVELRCDPISGHTALYWYRQSLGQGPEFLIYFQGTGAADDSGLPNDRFFAVRPEGSVSTLKIQRTERGDSAVYLCASSLGLNTGELFFGEGSRLTVL.

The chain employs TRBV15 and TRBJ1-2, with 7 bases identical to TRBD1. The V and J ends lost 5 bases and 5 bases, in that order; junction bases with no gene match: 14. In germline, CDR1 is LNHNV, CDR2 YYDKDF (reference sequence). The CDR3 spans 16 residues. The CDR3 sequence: CATSLEARQGRYGYTF. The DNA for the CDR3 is TGTGCCACCAGCCTAGAAGCGAGACAGGGAAGGTATGGCTACACCTTC. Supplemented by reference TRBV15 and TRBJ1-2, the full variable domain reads DAMVIQNPRYQVTQFGKPVTLSCSQTLNHNVMYWYQQKSSQAPKLLFHYYDKDFNNEADTPDNFQSRRPNTSFCFLDIRSPGLGDTAMYLCATSLEARQGRYGYTFGSGTRLTVV.

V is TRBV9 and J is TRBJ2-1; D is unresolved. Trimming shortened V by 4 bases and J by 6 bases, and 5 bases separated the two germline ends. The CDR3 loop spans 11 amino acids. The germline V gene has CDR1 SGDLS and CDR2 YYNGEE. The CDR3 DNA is TGTGCCAGCAGCCGAACCAATGAGCAGTTCTTC. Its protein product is CASSRTNEQFF.

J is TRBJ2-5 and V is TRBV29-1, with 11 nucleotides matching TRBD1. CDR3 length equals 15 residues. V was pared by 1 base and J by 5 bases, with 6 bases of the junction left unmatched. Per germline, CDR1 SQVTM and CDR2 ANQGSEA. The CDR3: CSVEVPGQGDETQYF. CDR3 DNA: TGCAGCGTTGAAGTCCCGGGACAGGGGGATGAGACCCAGTACTTC.